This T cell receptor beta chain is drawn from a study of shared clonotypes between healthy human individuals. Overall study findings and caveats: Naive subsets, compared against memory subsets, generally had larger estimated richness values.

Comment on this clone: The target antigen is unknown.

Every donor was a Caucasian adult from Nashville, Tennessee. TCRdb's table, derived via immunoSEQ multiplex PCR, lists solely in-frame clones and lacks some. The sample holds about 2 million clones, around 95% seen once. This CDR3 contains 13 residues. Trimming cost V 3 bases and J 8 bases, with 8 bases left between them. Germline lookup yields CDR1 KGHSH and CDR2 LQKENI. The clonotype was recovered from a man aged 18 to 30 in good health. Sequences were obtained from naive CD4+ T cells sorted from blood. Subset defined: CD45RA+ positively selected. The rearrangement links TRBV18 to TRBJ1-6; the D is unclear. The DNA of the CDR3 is TGTGCCAGCTCACCGATTGGTGATTCACCCCTCCACTTT. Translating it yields CASSPIGDSPLHF.